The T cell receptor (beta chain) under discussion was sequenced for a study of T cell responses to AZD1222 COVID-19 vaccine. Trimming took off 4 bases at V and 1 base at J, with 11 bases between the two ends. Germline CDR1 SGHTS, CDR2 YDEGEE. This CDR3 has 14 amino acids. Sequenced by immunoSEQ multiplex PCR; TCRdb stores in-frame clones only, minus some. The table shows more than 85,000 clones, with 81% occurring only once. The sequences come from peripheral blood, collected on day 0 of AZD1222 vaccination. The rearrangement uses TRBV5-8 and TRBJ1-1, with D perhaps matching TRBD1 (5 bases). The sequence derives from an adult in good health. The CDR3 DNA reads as TGTGCCAGCAGCGTCCGGGGCGCGAACACTGAAGCTTTCTTT. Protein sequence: CASSVRGANTEAFF.